These 9 T cell receptor beta chains came from one sample sequenced in a study of blood T cells in healthy people across ages. A J-beta primer mix and a sample-barcoded 5' primer were used in a second PCR of about 7 to 12 cycles. TCRdb reprocessed the 5' RACE reads with MiXCR, giving one entry per CDR3 protein. This sample has over 600,000 distinct CDR3 sequences, with 35% to 60% found just once. The sequenced material came from blood. Receptor source: an older man in good health.

Note on this clonotype: Germline is not matched at one junction end, which may reflect a read error. V gene TRBV20-1 combines with J gene TRBJ2-2; 8 bases line up with TRBD1. CDR3 length: 16 residues. Germline assignment: CDR1 DFQATT and CDR2 SNEGSKA (reference sequence). CDR3 nucleotides: TGCAGTGCTAGAGATTGGGGACAGGCGAACACCGGGGAGGTGTTTTTT. As protein: CSARDWGQANTGEVFF.

This rearrangement joins TRBV7-9 to TRBJ2-1, with 8 bases aligning to TRBD1. Losses at the gene ends were 6 bases for V and 4 bases for J; bases not matched to a gene: 11. Germline CDR1 SEHNR, CDR2 FQNEAQ (reference sequence). There are 16 residues in the CDR3. CDR3 bases: TGTGCCAGCAGACCCAGGCAGGGGGCCGCTTACAATGAGCAGTTCTTC. Translation: CASRPRQGAAYNEQFF.

This clonotype was counted at least ten times. V usage is TRBV29-1 and J usage is TRBJ2-5, with D perhaps TRBD2 (5 bases). The CDR3 is 13 amino acids. CDR1 is SQVTM and CDR2 is ANQGSEA in the germline V gene. CDR3 amino acids: CSAGHPRGETQYF. DNA for the CDR3: TGCAGTGCCGGTCACCCACGAGGGGAGACCCAGTACTTC.

This clonotype turned up a few times. The rearrangement links TRBV12-3 or TRBV12-4 to TRBJ2-7; 9 nucleotides line up with TRBD2. The CDR3 has 16 residues. After removal of 1 base from V and 7 bases from J, the junction contained 11 bases not matched to a gene. CDR3 in DNA: TGTGCCAGCAGTTTAGGGCTAGCGGGATCCAACAATGAGCAGTACTTC. Translation gives CASSLGLAGSNNEQYF.

This clonotype has just a few counts. The rearrangement links TRBV6-6 to TRBJ2-7; 9 nucleotides line up with TRBD1. CDR3 length equals 17 residues. Germline V gene sequence: CDR1 MNHNY, CDR2 SVGAGI (reference sequence). V trimming: 3 bases; J trimming: 5 bases; junction bases outside the gene matches: 14. The CDR3 loop reads CASSYERGPGQGNEQYF. The CDR3 nucleotides are TGTGCCAGCAGTTATGAAAGGGGTCCGGGACAGGGCAACGAGCAGTACTTC.

The chain uses TRBV7-2 and TRBJ1-2; the D gene is possibly TRBD1 (6 bases). The germline V and J ends were trimmed by 1 base and 7 bases, with 16 bases remaining between them. This CDR3 region has 15 residues. Looked up from germline, CDR1 is SGHTA and CDR2 is FQGNSA. Here the CDR3 DNA reads TGTGCCAGCAGCTTAGACGGGACAACTACGGGTGGCTACACCTTC. This gives the protein CASSLDGTTTGGYTF.

The chain links TRBV20-1 to TRBJ2-5; possibly TRBD2 for D (6 bases). Germline CDR1 reads DFQATT; CDR2 reads SNEGSKA (reference sequence). The CDR3 sequence is 12 residues long. V was trimmed by 3 bases and J by 2 bases, leaving 7 bases between them. The DNA for the CDR3 is TGCAGTGCTAGGGACTATCAAGAGACCCAGTACTTC. Translation: CSARDYQETQYF.

The rearrangement joins TRBV11-2 to TRBJ2-5; tentative D call: TRBD1 (6 bases). The germline CDR1 and CDR2 sequences are SGHAT and FQNNGV. The CDR3 loop spans 14 amino acids. The V end was cut by 6 bases, the J end by 5 bases, with 16 bases between. CDR3 protein: CASSTTGSRETQYF. The CDR3 DNA follows: TGTGCCAGCAGTACAACAGGGAGTCGTGAGACCCAGTACTTC.

The V call is TRBV20-1, the J call TRBJ2-3; no clear D gene. Per the germline V gene, CDR1 is DFQATT and CDR2 is SNEGSKA (reference sequence). The CDR3 is 13 amino acids. With 5 bases removed from V and 2 bases from J, the gap between germline ends came to 11 bases. CDR3 amino acids: CSAVDTNTDTQYF. As DNA, the CDR3 is TGCAGTGCTGTCGACACAAACACAGATACGCAGTATTTT.